Shown below are 26 T cell receptor beta chains from a single sample sequenced in a study of molecular identifiers for immune sequencing clone quantification. TCRdb itself ran the PCR reads through MiXCR, one entry per CDR3 protein. This table has hundreds of thousands of distinct CDR3 sequences, less than 30% appearing once. Sequencing was performed on naive CD8+ T cells from blood, with Jurkat cell RNA spiked in. Documented subset: FACS-sorted CD8+CD4-CCR7+CD45RA+ naive T cells. The receptors originated from a human donor in good health. Some libraries in this study had Jurkat cell RNA spiked in.

V usage is TRBV4-3 and J usage is TRBJ2-5; the D is unclear. The V and J ends lost 4 bases and 1 base respectively, with 10 bases between them. This CDR3 is built from 14 residues. Germline CDR1 and CDR2: LGHNA and YSLEER. In DNA, the CDR3 is TGCGCCAGCAGCCCCTTCTTGGCCCAAGAGACCCAGTACTTC. Amino acids: CASSPFLAQETQYF.

This clonotype appeared many times. The rearrangement joins TRBV10-3 to TRBJ2-7, with TRBD1 identical over 8 bases. V was pared by 3 bases and J by 1 base, with 8 bases of the junction left unmatched. Germline loops: CDR1 ENHRY, CDR2 SYGVKD. The CDR3 is 16 residues long. CDR3 nucleotides: TGTGCCATCAGTGATTCGCCAGGGGGCCGGTCCTACGAGCAGTACTTC. It specifies CAISDSPGGRSYEQYF.

This clonotype was seen repeatedly, ten times or more. The chain couples TRBV6-1 to TRBJ2-3; maybe TRBD1 (7 bases). The germline CDR1 and CDR2 sequences are MNHNS and SASEGT. V lost 3 bases to trimming and J lost 2 bases, with 15 bases between them. This CDR3 comprises 16 residues. CDR3 nucleotides: TGTGCCAGCAGTGACTTCGTCAGGGGGGCCACAGATACGCAGTATTTT. It specifies CASSDFVRGATDTQYF.

The rearrangement uses TRBV6-5 and TRBJ2-7; D not certain. CDR3 length: 13 residues. Trimming removed 2 bases at V and 10 bases at J, with 15 bases between. Germline CDR1 reads MNHEY; CDR2 reads SVGAGI. CDR3 DNA: TGTGCCAGCAGTTACGCAGACACCTACCACCAGTACTTC. This codes for CASSYADTYHQYF.

The genes are TRBV11-2 and TRBJ2-7; D gene unclear. Per germline, CDR1 SGHAT and CDR2 FQNNGV. The V end lost 1 base, the J end lost 3 bases, and 13 bases lay between the germline ends. The CDR3 contains 15 residues. DNA of the CDR3: TGTGCCAGCAGCTTAGGATGGGGAACTATCTACGAGCAGTACTTC. Translated, it gives CASSLGWGTIYEQYF.

This clonotype has ten or more counts. V usage is TRBV20-1 and J usage is TRBJ2-3; tentatively, D is TRBD2 (6 bases). Germline V lookup: CDR1 DFQATT, CDR2 SNEGSKA (reference sequence). The CDR3 runs to 16 residues. The ends were cut back, 0 bases at V and 3 bases at J, with 16 bases in the middle. CDR3 loop: CSARDPGGSATDTQYF. For the CDR3, the DNA is TGCAGTGCTAGAGATCCCGGGGGATCGGCTACAGATACGCAGTATTTT.

Only one count was recorded for this clonotype. It may be a read error: a sequence one base away is much more abundant. The J gene is TRBJ1-4, the V gene TRBV7-9, with 7 bases lining up with TRBD1. The CDR3 covers 13 residues. In germline, CDR1 is SEHNR, CDR2 FQNEAQ (reference sequence). J gave up 6 bases and V 11 bases, and 9 bases lay outside the gene matches. This CDR3 reads CAGVEGADEKLFF. The CDR3, as DNA: TGTGCCGGTGTGGAGGGGGCGGATGAAAAACTGTTTTTT. The whole variable domain, remainder taken from reference TRBV7-9 and TRBJ1-4, is DTGVSQNPRHKITKRGQNVTFRCDPISEHNRLYWYRQTLGQGPEFLTYFQNEAQLEKSRLLSDRFSAERPKGSFSTLEIQRTEQGDSAMYLCAGVEGADEKLFFGSGTQLSVL.

As concerns this clonotype: A read error may be the cause here, since a much bigger clone is one base away. This chain uses TRBV4-3 with TRBJ2-7, with D unresolved. The CDR3 is 15 residues long. Deletions cut 1 base from V and 1 base from J, with 11 bases between. Germline CDR1 reads LGHNA; CDR2 reads YSLEER. CDR3 sequence reads: CASSQAVLPSYEQYF. The DNA for the CDR3 is TGCGCCAGCAGCCAAGCTGTACTGCCTTCCTACGAGCAGTACTTC.

This clonotype was detected many times. The chain has TRBV12-3 or TRBV12-4 and TRBJ2-5, with unresolved D. The V end was cut by 8 bases, the J end by 9 bases, with 10 bases between. This CDR3 has 10 residues. The DNA of the CDR3 is TGTGCCAGCGGGTTACGTCCCCAGTACTTC. It encodes CASGLRPQYF.

The CDR3 sequence: CASSQVRDTSYEQYF. As DNA, the CDR3 is TGCGCCAGCAGCCAAGTCCGGGACACTTCCTACGAGCAGTACTTC. This rearrangement joins TRBV4-1 to TRBJ2-7; D is perhaps TRBD1 (6 bases). Looked up from germline, CDR1 is MGHRA and CDR2 is YSYEKL. V was clipped by 1 base and J by 1 base, with 11 bases between them. The CDR3 is 15 residues long.

V is TRBV27 and J is TRBJ2-7, with 7 bases aligning to TRBD2. This CDR3 region has 13 residues. In germline, CDR1 is MNHEY, CDR2 SMNVEV (reference sequence). Unmatched junction bases numbered 4, after V lost 4 bases and J lost 4 bases. DNA of the CDR3: TGTGCCAGCAGTTGGACTAGTAATTACGAGCAGTACTTC. Its translation is CASSWTSNYEQYF.

In this sample, this clonotype turned up a few times. The rearrangement uses TRBV20-1 and TRBJ1-5, with D possibly TRBD1 on 6 matching bases. V lost 0 bases, J lost 6 bases, and 12 bases lay in between. This CDR3 has 14 amino acids. Per the germline V gene, CDR1 is DFQATT and CDR2 is SNEGSKA (reference sequence). The CDR3 nucleotides are TGCAGTGCTAGAGATACAGGGATCGGTCAGCCCCAGCATTTT. This sequence encodes CSARDTGIGQPQHF.

This clonotype was seen repeatedly, ten times or more. The chain has TRBV5-6 and TRBJ2-1; D may be TRBD2 (6 bases). The CDR3 sequence is 14 residues long. V was cut by 3 bases and J by 8 bases, with 15 bases left in between. Per germline, CDR1 SGHDT and CDR2 YYEEEE. CDR3 in amino acids: CASSYGVGGHEQFF. In DNA, the CDR3 is TGTGCCAGCAGCTATGGTGTCGGGGGTCATGAGCAGTTCTTC.

On this clonotype itself: A single base separates this from a much larger clone, so it may be a read error. The rearrangement links TRBV6-5 to TRBJ1-3; no clear D gene. This CDR3 region has 16 residues. From germline, CDR1 is MNHEY and CDR2 SVGAGI. The CDR3 DNA sequence: TGTGCCAGCAGTTACAGGTTCAGGTCCCATGGATACACCATATATTTT. Amino acids: CASSYRFRSHGYTIYF.

This chain links TRBV11-2 with TRBJ2-7, with TRBD2 identical over 7 bases. J gave up 5 bases and V 0 bases, and 7 bases lay outside the gene matches. Germline V gene lookup returns CDR1 SGHAT and CDR2 FQNNGV. The CDR3 has 15 residues. Here the CDR3 DNA reads TGTGCCAGCAGCTTAGAACGGGCTAGCGGCCACGAGCAGTACTTC. Residues: CASSLERASGHEQYF.

This clonotype appeared a few times. This chain uses TRBV12-3 or TRBV12-4 with TRBJ2-3; the D is unclear. The CDR3 extends over 13 amino acids. Trimming removed 5 bases at V and 3 bases at J, with 9 bases between. The CDR3 is CASSPFITDTQYF. The DNA of the CDR3 is TGTGCCAGCAGTCCTTTCATTACAGATACGCAGTATTTT.

V is TRBV29-1 and J is TRBJ2-7, with a tentative D call TRBD2 (5 bases). The CDR3 runs 13 residues. CDR1 is SQVTM, CDR2 ANQGSEA, per germline. V was shortened by 7 bases and J by 0 bases, with 13 bases between the two germline ends. CDR3 in DNA: TGCAGCGCCAAACAAGGGAGCTCCTACGAGCAGTACTTC. Its translation: CSAKQGSSYEQYF.

Of note for this clonotype: A much larger clonotype is one base distant, so this may be a read error. The chain joins TRBV19 to TRBJ1-5, with 11 bases aligning to TRBD1. After removal of 0 bases from V and 6 bases from J, the junction contained 4 bases not matched to a gene. The CDR3 contains 16 residues. In germline, CDR1 is LNHDA, CDR2 SQIVND (reference sequence). CDR3 residues: CASSIEDRGRGQPQHF. Here the CDR3 DNA reads TGTGCCAGTAGTATAGAGGACAGGGGGCGCGGTCAGCCCCAGCATTTT.

Comment on this clonotype: This may come from a read error, since a much larger clone is one base off. The chain recombines TRBV12-3 or TRBV12-4 with TRBJ2-2; D might be TRBD1 (6 bases). The CDR3 length is 17 residues. The ends were cut back, 4 bases at V and 4 bases at J, with 19 bases in the middle. The CDR3 reads CASSSFPNRVGTGELFF. For the CDR3, the DNA is TGTGCCAGCAGTTCCTTCCCAAACAGGGTTGGCACCGGGGAGCTGTTTTTT.

This clonotype was counted many times. The rearrangement uses TRBV12-3 or TRBV12-4 and TRBJ2-3; unclear D gene. There are 16 residues in the CDR3. Trimming took off 3 bases at V and 6 bases at J, with 19 bases between the two ends. In DNA form, the CDR3 reads TGTGCCAGCAGTTTCGCGGTTCGGCGGAGCCTGGATACGCAGTATTTT. Translating gives CASSFAVRRSLDTQYF.

The gene calls are TRBV21-1 and TRBJ2-5; TRBD2 is the table's D call and was not checked against the DNA. TRBV21-1 is tagged as a pseudogene. This CDR3 is built from 17 residues. The CDR3 nucleotides are TGTGCCAGCAGCAAAACGGCGACGGGGGGCCCCCCAGAGACCCAGTACTTC. Translation gives CASSKTATGGPPETQYF.

In this sample, this clonotype turned up many times. J is TRBJ2-4 and V is TRBV29-1, with 10 bases identical to TRBD1. Unmatched junction bases numbered 0, after V lost 3 bases and J lost 7 bases. The CDR3 loop spans 12 amino acids. Germline V gene data show CDR1 as SQVTM and CDR2 as ANQGSEA. Here the CDR3 reads CSVEDRGNIQYF. The CDR3 coding sequence is TGCAGCGTTGAGGACAGGGGGAACATTCAGTACTTC.

This clonotype has ten or more counts. The V call is TRBV6-2 or TRBV6-3, the J call TRBJ1-1; 9 bases match TRBD1. Looked up from germline, CDR1 is MNHEY and CDR2 is SVGEGT. Trimming at V came to 6 bases and at J to 1 base, leaving 6 bases not matched to a gene. The CDR3 totals 15 residues. For the CDR3, the DNA is TGTGCCAGCAGAGTACTGGGACAGGGGAACACTGAAGCTTTCTTT. It codes for CASRVLGQGNTEAFF.

The chain recombines TRBV10-3 with TRBJ2-3; perhaps TRBD2 as D (6 bases). This CDR3 spans 15 amino acids. V was shortened by 8 bases and J by 4 bases, with 19 bases between the two germline ends. Germline V gene lookup returns CDR1 ENHRY and CDR2 SYGVKD. CDR3 DNA: TGTGCCATCGACCCCGTGGGGGGAGAGGCAGATACGCAGTATTTT. It specifies CAIDPVGGEADTQYF.

This clonotype has just a few counts. The chain uses TRBV7-6 and TRBJ2-1; either TRBD1 or TRBD2 may supply D (5 bases each). The CDR3 has 16 residues. V was cut by 1 base and J by 1 base, with 11 bases left in between. Germline CDR1 SGHVS, CDR2 FNYEAQ. DNA of the CDR3: TGTGCCAGCAGCTTAGGGAGGACATGGTCCTACAATGAGCAGTTCTTC. Translation gives CASSLGRTWSYNEQFF.

The chain combines TRBV4-3 with TRBJ2-3, with D perhaps matching TRBD2 (7 bases). Looked up from germline, CDR1 is LGHNA and CDR2 is YSLEER. The CDR3 sequence is 16 residues long. With 0 bases removed from V and 5 bases from J, the gap between germline ends came to 15 bases. In DNA, the CDR3 is TGCGCCAGCAGCCAAGACGTGAGGGGGGGGGTAGATACGCAGTATTTT. Encoded protein: CASSQDVRGGVDTQYF.